The 21 T cell receptor beta chains given below trace back to one sample, sequenced in a study of T-cell reconstitution after alpha-beta-depleted transplantation in children. Unique molecular identifiers featured in how the TCRbeta library was prepared. Each CDR3 protein is one row after TCRdb ran MiXCR on the PCR reads. The table records approximately 93,000 distinct CDR3 sequences, roughly 8% of them present only once. The starting material was PBMCs from the stem cell graft donor, obtained from the stem cell graft. The source is a human donor who donated a stem cell graft to a child with congenital amegakaryocytic thrombocytopenia.

This clonotype was picked up one time. Since a much larger clone is just one base distant, this may be a read error. The rearrangement uses TRBV2 and TRBJ1-4; a possible D gene is TRBD1 (6 bases). The CDR3 consists of 14 residues. CDR1 is SNHLY, CDR2 FYNNEI, per germline. The CDR3 reads CASRMDRTNVKLFF. The CDR3 region has the DNA TGTGCCAGCAGGATGGACAGAACTAATGTAAAACTGTTTTTT.

The table lists this clonotype with many counts. V is TRBV29-1 and J is TRBJ1-1, with unresolved D. Trimming took off 4 bases at V and 5 bases at J, with 5 bases between the two ends. Per the germline V gene, CDR1 is SQVTM and CDR2 is ANQGSEA. The CDR3 sequence is 10 residues long. The CDR3 region is CSVGETEAFF. CDR3 sequence (DNA): TGCAGCGTTGGGGAGACTGAAGCTTTCTTT.

The V call is TRBV5-1, the J call TRBJ2-7; weak D call: TRBD2 (5 bases). V was cut by 3 bases and J by 2 bases, with 9 bases left in between. Per the germline V gene, CDR1 is SGHRS and CDR2 is YFSETQ. This CDR3 has 13 amino acids. Here the CDR3 reads CASSSSGTYEQYF. The CDR3 coding sequence is TGCGCCAGCAGCTCGTCGGGGACCTACGAGCAGTACTTC. The full variable domain, completed using reference TRBV5-1 and TRBJ2-7, is KAGVTQTPRYLIKTRGQQVTLSCSPISGHRSVSWYQQTPGQGLQFLFEYFSETQRNKGNFPGRFSGRQFSNSRSEMNVSTLELGDSALYLCASSSSGTYEQYFGPGTRLTVT.

This clonotype was recorded at least ten times. This chain links TRBV20-1 with TRBJ2-3; 7 bases line up with TRBD1. In germline, CDR1 is DFQATT, CDR2 SNEGSKA (reference sequence). The length of the CDR3 is 14 residues. V was pared by 0 bases and J by 4 bases, with 4 bases of the junction left unmatched. The chain's CDR3 is CSARDARGSDTQYF. Written as DNA, the CDR3 is TGCAGTGCTAGAGATGCCAGGGGGTCAGATACGCAGTATTTT.

This clonotype appeared many times. V usage is TRBV12-3 or TRBV12-4 and J usage is TRBJ2-3; unclear D gene. The ends were cut back, 3 bases at V and 3 bases at J, with 7 bases in the middle. This CDR3 has 13 residues. The CDR3 sequence: CASSLKITDTQYF. In DNA, the CDR3 is TGTGCCAGCAGTTTGAAGATAACAGATACGCAGTATTTT.

In its sample, this clonotype was seen many times. V gene TRBV2 combines with J gene TRBJ2-5; D gene unclear. The V gene lost 3 bases and the J gene lost 4 bases, with 6 bases spanning the gap. The CDR3 has 12 amino acids. In germline, CDR1 is SNHLY, CDR2 FYNNEI. CDR3 DNA sequence: TGTGCCAGCAGTGATCTTATAGAGACCCAGTACTTC. Translated, it gives CASSDLIETQYF. Variable domain in full (rest from reference TRBV2 and TRBJ2-5): EPEVTQTPSHQVTQMGQEVILRCVPISNHLYFYWYRQILGQKVEFLVSFYNNEISEKSEIFDDQFSVERPDGSNFTLKIRSTKLEDSAMYFCASSDLIETQYFGPGTRLLVL.

This clonotype was detected ten times or more. This chain uses TRBV29-1 with TRBJ1-5; D is uncertain. Germline CDR1 and CDR2: SQVTM and ANQGSEA. The germline V and J ends were trimmed by 4 bases and 10 bases, with 17 bases remaining between them. The CDR3 is 13 residues long. The CDR3 is CSVVEGGAGPQHF. CDR3 nucleotides: TGCAGCGTTGTGGAGGGCGGAGCGGGTCCCCAGCATTTT. The entire variable domain, with the rest obtained from reference TRBV29-1 and TRBJ1-5, is as follows: SAVISQKPSRDICQRGTSLTIQCQVDSQVTMMFWYRQQPGQSLTLIATANQGSEATYESGFVIDKFPISRPNLTFSTLTVSNMSPEDSSIYLCSVVEGGAGPQHFGDGTRLSIL.

This clonotype was detected ten times or more. This chain uses TRBV3-1 with TRBJ2-7; possibly TRBD1 or TRBD2 for D (6 bases each). Between the trimmed V and J ends, which lost 5 bases and 6 bases, there was a span of 14 bases. This CDR3 spans 13 amino acids. CDR1 LGHDT and CDR2 YNNKEL come from the germline V gene (reference sequence). CDR3 region: CASSGGRRGEQYF. DNA for the CDR3: TGTGCCAGCAGCGGGGGGCGACGTGGCGAGCAGTACTTC.

In its sample, this clonotype was seen many times. The chain couples TRBV29-1 to TRBJ2-3, with 8 nucleotides matching TRBD2. Germline V CDR1 and CDR2: SQVTM, ANQGSEA. This CDR3 is built from 13 residues. Germline trimming cut 0 bases from V and 8 bases from J; bases unmatched to any gene: 4. This CDR3 reads CSVEDSAGGTQYF. CDR3 nucleotides: TGCAGCGTTGAAGATTCTGCGGGAGGTACGCAGTATTTT.

Ten or more counts support this clonotype. This chain joins TRBV5-1 and TRBJ2-7; TRBD1 matches 8 bases. CDR3 length: 15 residues. V shed 3 bases and J 4 bases; nucleotides not matched to a gene: 9. The germline V gene has CDR1 SGHRS and CDR2 YFSETQ. CDR3 bases: TGCGCCAGCAGCTCGGCCGGGACAGGACTATACGAGCAGTACTTC. Amino acids: CASSSAGTGLYEQYF.

In its sample, this clonotype was seen many times. As DNA, the CDR3 is TGTGCCAGCTCACCCGGACCAAGATCTAACGAGCAGTACTTC. It specifies CASSPGPRSNEQYF. J is TRBJ2-7 and V is TRBV18; the D is unclear. Germline CDR1 reads KGHSH; CDR2 reads LQKENI. The V end was cut by 3 bases, the J end by 5 bases, with 14 bases between. CDR3 size: 14 residues.

This clonotype was seen ten or more times. V gene TRBV12-3 or TRBV12-4 combines with J gene TRBJ2-3; 7 bases agree with TRBD2. V lost 3 bases and J lost 2; bases outside the gene matches: 8. This CDR3 has 16 amino acids. The CDR3: CASSFGEGGSTDTQYF. The CDR3 DNA follows: TGTGCCAGCAGTTTCGGAGAGGGAGGGTCCACAGATACGCAGTATTTT.

The chain combines TRBV28 with TRBJ2-5, with 9 nucleotides matching TRBD1. CDR3 length: 16 amino acids. The trim removed 1 base at V and 5 bases at J, leaving 8 bases unmatched. Germline V gene data show CDR1 as MDHEN and CDR2 as SYDVKM. The CDR3 DNA reads TGTGCCAGCAGTTTATTTAGGACAGGGGTTTTGGAGACCCAGTACTTC. This gives the protein CASSLFRTGVLETQYF.

This clonotype has a count of ten or more. The rearrangement links TRBV16 to TRBJ1-6; no firm D call. Germline V CDR1 and CDR2: KGHSY, FQNENV. CDR3 length: 13 amino acids. The V end was cut by 6 bases, the J end by 10 bases, with 13 bases between. CDR3 in amino acids: CASSDQQASPLHF. The CDR3 nucleotides are TGTGCCAGCAGTGACCAGCAGGCCTCACCCCTCCACTTT. Full variable domain (outside the CDR3, taken from reference TRBV16 and TRBJ1-6): GEEVAQTPKHLVRGEGQKAKLYCAPIKGHSYVFWYQQVLKNEFKFLISFQNENVFDETGMPKERFSAKCLPNSPCSLEIQATKLEDSAVYFCASSDQQASPLHFGNGTRLTVT.

This clonotype was detected many times. The chain is built from TRBV24-1 and TRBJ2-5; 8 bases are a match to TRBD2. V lost 6 bases, J lost 2 bases, and 7 bases stayed unmatched. Germline V gene lookup returns CDR1 KGHDR and CDR2 SFDVKD. CDR3 length equals 15 residues. CDR3 nucleotides: TGTGCCACCAGTATGATGATAGCGGGACAAGAGACCCAGTACTTC. Residues: CATSMMIAGQETQYF.

This clonotype was observed at least ten times. The V call is TRBV5-6, the J call TRBJ2-2; no definite D call. V lost 0 bases and J lost 7, with 7 bases in between. The CDR3 has 13 amino acids. Germline V gene data show CDR1 as SGHDT and CDR2 as YYEEEE. In nucleotides, the CDR3 is TGTGCCAGCAGCTTGGTTACATTCGGGGAGCTGTTTTTT. This codes for CASSLVTFGELFF.

Many counts were recorded for this clonotype. V usage is TRBV5-1 and J usage is TRBJ2-7; D is possibly TRBD2 (5 bases). CDR1 is SGHRS, CDR2 YFSETQ, per germline. This CDR3 has 18 residues. Trimming stripped 4 bases from V and 1 base from J, with 24 bases between. The CDR3 sequence is CASSVAPLFSERSYEQYF. CDR3 DNA sequence: TGCGCCAGCAGCGTGGCCCCCCTTTTTAGCGAAAGATCCTACGAGCAGTACTTC. Looking up the rest from reference TRBV5-1 and TRBJ2-7 gives the full variable domain: KAGVTQTPRYLIKTRGQQVTLSCSPISGHRSVSWYQQTPGQGLQFLFEYFSETQRNKGNFPGRFSGRQFSNSRSEMNVSTLELGDSALYLCASSVAPLFSERSYEQYFGPGTRLTVT.

Many counts were recorded for this clonotype. The CDR3 is CASSTRPQGEEQFF. CDR3 sequence (DNA): TGTGCCAGCAGTACCCGACCCCAGGGAGAGGAGCAGTTCTTC. The chain recombines TRBV6-5 with TRBJ2-1; D possibly uses TRBD1 or TRBD2 (5 bases each). The germline V and J ends were trimmed by 5 bases and 10 bases, with 18 bases remaining between them. Looked up from germline, CDR1 is MNHEY and CDR2 is SVGAGI. There are 14 residues in the CDR3.

This clonotype was seen repeatedly, ten times or more. The chain is built from TRBV5-1 and TRBJ1-4, with 7 bases lining up with TRBD1. The germline V gene encodes CDR1 SGHRS and CDR2 YFSETQ. Unmatched junction bases numbered 13, after V lost 4 bases and J lost 4 bases. The CDR3 loop spans 17 amino acids. The CDR3 DNA reads TGCGCCAGCAGCCCTACCCTTGACAGGGACAATAATGAAAAACTGTTTTTT. Translated, it gives CASSPTLDRDNNEKLFF.

This clonotype was seen ten or more times. V is TRBV20-1 and J is TRBJ2-3; 8 nucleotides line up with TRBD1. The CDR3 spans 14 residues. The J segment lost 4 bases and the V segment lost 2 bases, leaving 5 bases of the junction unmatched. Germline-derived CDR1 and CDR2 are DFQATT and SNEGSKA (reference sequence). The CDR3 DNA reads TGCAGTGCTAGATCGGACAGGGCCCCAGATACGCAGTATTTT. Its translation: CSARSDRAPDTQYF.

This clonotype was detected many times. The chain joins TRBV3-1 to TRBJ1-4, with a tentative D call TRBD1 (6 bases). The CDR3 is 13 residues long. Looked up from germline, CDR1 is LGHDT and CDR2 is YNNKEL (reference sequence). V shed 4 bases and J shed 8 bases, with 11 bases lying between them. DNA of the CDR3: TGTGCCAGCAGCCTAGGGGGTGGCGAAAAACTGTTTTTT. It translates to CASSLGGGEKLFF.